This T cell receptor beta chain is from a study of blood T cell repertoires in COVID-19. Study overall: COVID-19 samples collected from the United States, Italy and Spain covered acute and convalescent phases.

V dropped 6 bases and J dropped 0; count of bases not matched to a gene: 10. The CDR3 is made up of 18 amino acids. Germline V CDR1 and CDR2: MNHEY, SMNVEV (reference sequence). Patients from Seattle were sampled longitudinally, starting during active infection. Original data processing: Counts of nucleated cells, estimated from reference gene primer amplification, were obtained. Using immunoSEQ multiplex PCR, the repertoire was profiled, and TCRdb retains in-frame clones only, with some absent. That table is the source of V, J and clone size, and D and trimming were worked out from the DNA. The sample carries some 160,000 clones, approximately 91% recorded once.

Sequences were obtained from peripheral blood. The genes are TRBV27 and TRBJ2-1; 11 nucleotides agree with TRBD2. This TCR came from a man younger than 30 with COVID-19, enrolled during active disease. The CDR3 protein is CASRPGLAGLSSYNEQFF. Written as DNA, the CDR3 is TGTGCCAGCAGGCCCGGACTAGCGGGTCTGAGCTCCTACAATGAGCAGTTCTTC.